This TCR beta chain was sequenced during a study of T cells after yellow fever vaccination. Findings and limits, study-wide: Few clonotypes appeared in both CD4 and CD8 compartments.

TCRdb called the 5' RACE reads again in MiXCR, with one record for every CDR3 protein. The repertoire includes some 400,000 distinct CDR3 sequences, around 6.5% of them detected once, and approximately 15% sits in the top ten. From germline, CDR1 is KGHSH and CDR2 LQKENI. With 1 base removed from V and 0 bases from J, the gap between germline ends came to 4 bases. The CDR3 runs 14 residues. There are a few counts of this clonotype. Its specificity is unknown. The sample here was PBMCs, taken 5 days after the yellow fever booster vaccination. V and J are TRBV18 and TRBJ1-5; D is unresolved. This clonotype was obtained from a man younger than 45 who received the YFV17D yellow fever vaccine. The CDR3 loop is CASSPQTSNQPQHF. The CDR3 DNA reads as TGTGCCAGCTCACCACAGACTAGCAATCAGCCCCAGCATTTT.